The T cell receptor (beta chain) under discussion was sequenced for a study of cytomegalovirus exposure and HLA in healthy donors. Findings and caveats of the study: No immune exposure information besides CMV serostatus was available. In vitro work confirmed that three CMV-associated chains recognize CMV antigens.

Researchers ran the PCR with 60 Vbeta and 13 Jbeta primers. TCRdb's table, derived via immunoSEQ multiplex PCR, lists solely in-frame clones and lacks some. The repertoire includes tens of thousands of clones, less than 80% of them detected once, and under 25% sits in the top ten. To note about this clone: The antigen remains unidentified.

CDR1 and CDR2 (germline): SGHVS, FNYEAQ. Trimming at V came to 4 bases and at J to 5 bases, leaving 1 base not matched to a gene. The CDR3 is 14 residues long. Sequencing was done on a sample of PBMCs. The chain combines TRBV7-6 with TRBJ1-6, with 8 bases fitting TRBD1. This receptor was obtained from a woman between 50 and 59 years old in good health and CMV-seropositive. The CDR3 loop is CASSSGQDNSPLHF. CDR3 sequence (DNA): TGTGCCAGCAGCTCGGGACAGGATAATTCACCCCTCCACTTT.